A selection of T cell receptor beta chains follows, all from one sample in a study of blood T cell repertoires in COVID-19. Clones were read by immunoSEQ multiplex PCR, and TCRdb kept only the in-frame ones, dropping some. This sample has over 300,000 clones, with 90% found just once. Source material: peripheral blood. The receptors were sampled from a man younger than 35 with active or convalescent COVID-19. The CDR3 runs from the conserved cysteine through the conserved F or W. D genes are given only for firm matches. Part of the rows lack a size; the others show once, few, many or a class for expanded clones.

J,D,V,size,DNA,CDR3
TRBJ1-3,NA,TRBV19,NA,TGTGCCAGTAGTACCCTCGGACTGGGCTCTGGAAACACCATATATTTT,CASSTLGLGSGNTIYF
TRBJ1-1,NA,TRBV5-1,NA,TGCGCCAGCAGCTTGTTAGGGCTAGGGGACACTGAAGCTTTCTTT,CASSLLGLGDTEAFF
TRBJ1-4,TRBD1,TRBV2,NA,TGTGCCAGCAAAACCTCCGGGACAGGGAATGAAAAACTGTTTTTT,CASKTSGTGNEKLFF
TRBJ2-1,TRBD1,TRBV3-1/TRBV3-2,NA,TGTGCCAGCGGACAGGGGGGCAATGAGCAGTTCTTC,CASGQGGNEQFF
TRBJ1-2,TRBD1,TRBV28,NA,TGTGCCAGCAGTTTACCGGGGACAGGCAACTATGGCTACACCTTC,CASSLPGTGNYGYTF
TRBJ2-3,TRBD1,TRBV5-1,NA,TGCGCCAGCACCCCAGGGGGCTCACGGGATACGCAGTATTTT,CASTPGGSRDTQYF
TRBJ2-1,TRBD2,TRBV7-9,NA,TGTGCCAGCACTACAGTAGACGGACTAGCGGGAGAAGAGAGAAAATACAATGAGCAGTTCTTC,CASTTVDGLAGEERKYNEQFF
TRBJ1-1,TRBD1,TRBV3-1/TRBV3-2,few,TGTGCCAGCAGCCCCAGATCGACAGGGGATGGAGCTTTCTTT,CASSPRSTGDGAFF
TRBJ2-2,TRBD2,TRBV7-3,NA,TGTGCCAGCAGCTTAACTAGCGGGATAGGAGCCGGGGAGCTGTTTTTT,CASSLTSGIGAGELFF
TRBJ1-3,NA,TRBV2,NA,TGTGCCAGAGGGGTAGGACAGAACCGAAACACCATATATTTT,CARGVGQNRNTIYF
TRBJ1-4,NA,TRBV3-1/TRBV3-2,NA,TGTGCCAGCAGCCAAGAGCCGGTAAATAATGAAAAACTGTTTTTT,CASSQEPVNNEKLFF
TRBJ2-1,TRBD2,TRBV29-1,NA,TGCAGCGTTGATGGCTTAGCGGGGGGGCCTGGAAATGAGCAGTTCTTC,CSVDGLAGGPGNEQFF
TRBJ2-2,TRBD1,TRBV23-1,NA,TGCGCCAGCGATGGGACAGCGAACACCGGGGAGCTGTTTTTT,CASDGTANTGELFF
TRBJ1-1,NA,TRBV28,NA,TGTGCCAGCAGTTTAGCGGCCCTACGGGGTGAAGCTTTCTTT,CASSLAALRGEAFF
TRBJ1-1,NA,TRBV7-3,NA,TGTGCCAGCAGCTTACACGGGATGAACACTGAAGCTTTCTTT,CASSLHGMNTEAFF
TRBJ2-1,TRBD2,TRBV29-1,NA,TGCAGCGTACCCGGGACTACGGACAATGAGCAGTTCTTC,CSVPGTTDNEQFF
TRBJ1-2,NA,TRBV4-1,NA,TGCGCCAGCAGCCAACTCTTCGTGACTAACTATGGCTACACTTTC,CASSQLFVTNYGYTF
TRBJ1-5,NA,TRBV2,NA,TGTGCCAGCAGTGTACAAGAGGGCAATCAGCCCCAGCATTTT,CASSVQEGNQPQHF
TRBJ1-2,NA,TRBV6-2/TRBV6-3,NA,TGTGCCAGCAGTGACACCGCGACAGGATACTATGGCTACACCTTC,CASSDTATGYYGYTF
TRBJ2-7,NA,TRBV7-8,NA,TGTGCCAGCAGAAGGGGAAGCGGGTCAGGAGAGCAGTACTTC,CASRRGSGSGEQYF
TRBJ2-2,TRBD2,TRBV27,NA,TGTGCCAGCAGTTTCTACCAAACTGGACTAGTTGGGGAGCTGTTTTTT,CASSFYQTGLVGELFF
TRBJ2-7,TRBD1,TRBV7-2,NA,TGTGCCAGCAGCTCCGACGGGACAGGGGCCTACGAGCAGTACTTC,CASSSDGTGAYEQYF
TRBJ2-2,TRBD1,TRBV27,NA,TGTGCCAGCAACCCGGGACAGATGGGGTACGGCGGGGAGCTGTTTTTT,CASNPGQMGYGGELFF
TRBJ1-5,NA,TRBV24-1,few,TGTGCCACCAGTGATTTGGAGGTTGGTCAGCCCCAGCATTTT,CATSDLEVGQPQHF
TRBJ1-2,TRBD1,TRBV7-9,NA,TGTGCCAGCAGCTTTCCCAAGACCCAGACAGGGGAATATGGCTACACCTTC,CASSFPKTQTGEYGYTF
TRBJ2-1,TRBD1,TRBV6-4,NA,TGTGCCAGCAGTTCCGGGACAGGGGGCGACTACAATGAGCAGTTCTTC,CASSSGTGGDYNEQFF
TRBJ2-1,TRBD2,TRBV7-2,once,TGTGCCAGCAGCTTAGCCCGGACTAGCGGGAGTTCACAGTTCTTC,CASSLARTSGSSQFF
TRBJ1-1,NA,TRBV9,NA,TGTGCCAGCAGCGTAAGGGCCGTGGGGGCAGAAGCTTTCTTT,CASSVRAVGAEAFF
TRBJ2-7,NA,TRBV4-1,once,TGCGCCAGCAGTACCGGGAACTCCTACGAGCAGTACTTC,CASSTGNSYEQYF
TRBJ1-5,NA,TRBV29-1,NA,TGCAGCGTCGTTGGGACAAGTAGCAATCAGCCCCAGCATTTT,CSVVGTSSNQPQHF
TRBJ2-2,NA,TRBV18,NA,TGTGCCAGCTCACCAGGTCCGGGCGGGGAGCTGTTTTTT,CASSPGPGGELFF
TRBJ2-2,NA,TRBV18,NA,TGTGCCAGCTCACCCGGGGTGCCGGCGAACACCGGGGAGCTGTTTTTT,CASSPGVPANTGELFF
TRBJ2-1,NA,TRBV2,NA,TGTGCCAGCAGTTCTAAATCCGTATACAATGAGCAGTTCTTC,CASSSKSVYNEQFF
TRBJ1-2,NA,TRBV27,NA,TGTGCCAGCAAATTCTCAGCTAACTATGGCTACACCTTC,CASKFSANYGYTF
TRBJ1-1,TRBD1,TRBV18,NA,TGTGCCAGCCGCCCCGGACAGGGGGAAATTTGGGGCACTGAAGCTTTCTTT,CASRPGQGEIWGTEAFF
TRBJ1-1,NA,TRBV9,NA,TGTGCCAGCAGCTACGGGAAAAACACTGAAGCTTTCTTT,CASSYGKNTEAFF
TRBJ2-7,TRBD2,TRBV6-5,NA,TGTGCCAGCAGTTACTCATTAGGGACTATCTACGAGCAGTACTTC,CASSYSLGTIYEQYF
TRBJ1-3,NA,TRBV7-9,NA,TGTGCCAGCAGCCCGTACAGGCCGATCTCTGGAAACACCATATATTTT,CASSPYRPISGNTIYF
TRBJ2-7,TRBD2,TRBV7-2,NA,TGTGCCAGCAGCTTAGAAAGACTAGCGGGAGACGAGCAGTACTTC,CASSLERLAGDEQYF
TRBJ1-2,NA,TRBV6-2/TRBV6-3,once,TGTGCCAGCAGACCTCACAGGGAAGATAACTATGGCTACACCTTC,CASRPHREDNYGYTF
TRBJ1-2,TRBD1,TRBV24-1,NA,TGTGCCACCAGTGACCAGAGGACAGGGGGCTATGGCTACACCTTC,CATSDQRTGGYGYTF
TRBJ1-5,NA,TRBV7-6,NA,TGTGCCAGCAGACTGAAGCGGGGACACAATCAGCCCCAGCATTTT,CASRLKRGHNQPQHF
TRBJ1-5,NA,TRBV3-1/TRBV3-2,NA,TGTGCCAGCAGCCACTCAACAGGCAGTAGCAATCAGCCCCAGCATTTT,CASSHSTGSSNQPQHF
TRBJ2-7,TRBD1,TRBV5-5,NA,TGTGCCAGCAGCCAGACAGGGGTTGGCCTTTTCCAGTACTTC,CASSQTGVGLFQYF
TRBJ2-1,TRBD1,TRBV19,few,TGTGCCAGTAGTGCCGGGACAGCATACAATGAGCAGTTCTTC,CASSAGTAYNEQFF
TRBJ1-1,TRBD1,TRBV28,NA,TGTGCCAGCAGTACCGAAGACAGGGTTGGGTACACTGAAGCTTTCTTT,CASSTEDRVGYTEAFF
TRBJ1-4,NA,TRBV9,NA,TGTGCCAGCAGCGTGACAGCTTCAGACTATGAAAAACTGTTTTTT,CASSVTASDYEKLFF
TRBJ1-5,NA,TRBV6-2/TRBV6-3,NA,TGTGCCAGCAGTCCGGACAGAGGCCAGCCCCAGCATTTT,CASSPDRGQPQHF
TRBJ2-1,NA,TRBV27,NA,TGTGCCAGCAGAGCGTTAAATGAGCAGTTCTTC,CASRALNEQFF
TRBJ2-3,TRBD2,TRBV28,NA,TGTGCCAGCAGGACTAGCGGGAGATGGGCAGATACGCAGTATTTT,CASRTSGRWADTQYF
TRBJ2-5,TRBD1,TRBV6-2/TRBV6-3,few,TGTGCCAGCAGTGGACAGGGAAAAGAGACCCAGTACTTC,CASSGQGKETQYF